This T cell receptor (beta chain) was obtained from a study of T cells expressing NK-cell markers. Overall study results and limits: Whether expanded NKG2C+ T cell clones were HCMV-specific remained unclear.

As regards this clonotype: Its specificity is not known.

TCRdb re-analyzed the 5' RACE reads; it lists each CDR3 protein once, without DNA. The sample includes 400,000 to 500,000 distinct CDR3 sequences. This CDR3 is built from 16 residues. Sequenced: blood T cells: a sorted CD56 or NKG2C T cell subset, CD4+ or CD8+ T cells, or bulk PBMC T cells (not recorded which). This TCR was recovered from a woman aged 18-70 years in good health. This chain uses TRBV12-3 or TRBV12-4 with TRBJ1-3; TCRdb outputs TRBD1, but without DNA this stays unchecked. The CDR3 region is CASSGQGAHSGNTIYF.